This T cell receptor beta chain was captured by sequencing in a study of T cells after yellow fever vaccination. Overall study findings and caveats: Abundant clonotypes (contaminants from the bulk population) could be present in FACS-sorted repertoires. The secondary response peaked faster, at day 5 versus 15, but was weaker.

MiXCR, run by TCRdb on the 5' RACE reads, gives a single entry per CDR3 protein. The sample shows approximately 120,000 distinct CDR3 sequences, around 7.4% of them seen only once. Looked up from germline, CDR1 is SGHNT and CDR2 is YYREEE (reference sequence). CDR3 length equals 14 residues. Trimming removed 2 bases from V and 5 bases from J; junction bases left unmatched: 5. The table lists this clonotype with many counts. Its antigen is not known. The J gene is TRBJ2-3, the V gene TRBV5-4, with 7 bases lining up with TRBD1. Sequencing was performed on CD4+ T cells sorted from PBMCs, taken less than 11 days after the first yellow fever vaccination. This clonotype originated in a man aged 18 to 29 who received the YFV17D yellow fever vaccine. The CDR3 reads CASSLQGSRDTQYF. CDR3 bases: TGTGCCAGCAGCTTACAGGGGTCGCGAGATACGCAGTATTTT.